This T cell receptor (beta chain) appears in the sequencing data of a study of cytomegalovirus exposure and HLA in healthy donors. PCR was performed using 60 Vbeta and 13 Jbeta primers. Sequenced by immunoSEQ multiplex PCR; TCRdb stores in-frame clones only, minus some. The sample includes about 150,000 clones, 75% to 85% of them seen just once. The CDR3 totals 15 residues. V was clipped by 4 bases and J by 3 bases; unmatched bases: 8. Germline V gene sequence: CDR1 SGHNT, CDR2 YYREEE (reference sequence). The chain carries TRBV5-4 and TRBJ2-7; TRBD2 agrees at 9 bases. The specimen was PBMCs. This TCR was sampled from a man younger than 40 in good health and CMV-seropositive. CDR3 loop: CASSGPYSGSYEQYF. CDR3 nucleotide sequence: TGTGCCAGCAGCGGCCCTTATAGCGGGAGCTACGAGCAGTACTTC.